This TCR beta chain was retrieved from a study of cytomegalovirus exposure and HLA in healthy donors. Study-wide findings and caveats: Across donors, most TCRs were seen rarely, yet some public ones were widespread. The authors judged a highly shared variant cluster likely a sequencing artifact. Previously analyzed data showed that most TCR beta V segments were productive at a frequency of about 87% or about 30%.

Germline lookup yields CDR1 SGHVS and CDR2 FQNEAQ. Deletions cut 0 bases from V and 6 bases from J, with 6 bases between. The CDR3 length is 13 residues. 60 Vbeta and 13 Jbeta primers were used in PCR. The method was immunoSEQ multiplex PCR; TCRdb's version includes in-frame clones alone and lacks a portion of them. Of about 120,000 clones listed, about 80% are singletons. A few counts support this clone. The antigen is not known. The sample carries other DNA sequences with the same CDR3. The sample taken for sequencing was PBMCs. The receptor was derived from a woman between 40 and 50 years old in good health and CMV-seropositive. The chain joins TRBV7-8 to TRBJ2-1, with D maybe TRBD2 (6 bases). The CDR3 spells CASSLAGGNEQFF. The CDR3, as DNA: TGTGCCAGCAGCTTAGCGGGGGGCAATGAGCAGTTCTTC.